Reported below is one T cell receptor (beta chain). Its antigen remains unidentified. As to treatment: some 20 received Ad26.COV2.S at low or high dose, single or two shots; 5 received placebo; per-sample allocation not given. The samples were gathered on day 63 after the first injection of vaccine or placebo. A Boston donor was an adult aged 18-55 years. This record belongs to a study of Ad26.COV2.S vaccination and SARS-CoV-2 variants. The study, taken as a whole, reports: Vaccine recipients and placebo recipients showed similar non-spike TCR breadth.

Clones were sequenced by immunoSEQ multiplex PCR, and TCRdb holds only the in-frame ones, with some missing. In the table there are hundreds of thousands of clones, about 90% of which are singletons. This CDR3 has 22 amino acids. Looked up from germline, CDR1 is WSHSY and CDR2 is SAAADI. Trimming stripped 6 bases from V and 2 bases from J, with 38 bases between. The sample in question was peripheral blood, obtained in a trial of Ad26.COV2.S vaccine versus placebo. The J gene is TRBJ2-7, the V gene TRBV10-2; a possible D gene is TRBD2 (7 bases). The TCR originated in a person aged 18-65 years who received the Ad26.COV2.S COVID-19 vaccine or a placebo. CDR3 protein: CASRGVRGGGLAQGLATYEQYF. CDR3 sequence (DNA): TGCGCCAGCAGAGGGGTGAGAGGGGGGGGTTTGGCGCAAGGTCTAGCAACCTACGAGCAGTACTTC.